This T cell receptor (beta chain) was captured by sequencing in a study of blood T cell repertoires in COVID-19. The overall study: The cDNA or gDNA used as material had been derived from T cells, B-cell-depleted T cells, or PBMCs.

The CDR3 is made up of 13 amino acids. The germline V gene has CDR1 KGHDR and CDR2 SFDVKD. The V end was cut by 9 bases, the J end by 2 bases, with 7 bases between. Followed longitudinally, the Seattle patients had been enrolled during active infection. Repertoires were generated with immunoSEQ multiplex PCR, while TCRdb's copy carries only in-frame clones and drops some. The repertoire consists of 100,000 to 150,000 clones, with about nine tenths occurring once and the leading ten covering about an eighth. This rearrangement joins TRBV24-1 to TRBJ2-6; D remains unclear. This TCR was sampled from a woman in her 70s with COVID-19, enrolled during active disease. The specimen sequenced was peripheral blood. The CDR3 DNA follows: TGTGCCACCTCGTCGGCTGGGGCCAACGTCCTGACTTTC. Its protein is CATSSAGANVLTF.